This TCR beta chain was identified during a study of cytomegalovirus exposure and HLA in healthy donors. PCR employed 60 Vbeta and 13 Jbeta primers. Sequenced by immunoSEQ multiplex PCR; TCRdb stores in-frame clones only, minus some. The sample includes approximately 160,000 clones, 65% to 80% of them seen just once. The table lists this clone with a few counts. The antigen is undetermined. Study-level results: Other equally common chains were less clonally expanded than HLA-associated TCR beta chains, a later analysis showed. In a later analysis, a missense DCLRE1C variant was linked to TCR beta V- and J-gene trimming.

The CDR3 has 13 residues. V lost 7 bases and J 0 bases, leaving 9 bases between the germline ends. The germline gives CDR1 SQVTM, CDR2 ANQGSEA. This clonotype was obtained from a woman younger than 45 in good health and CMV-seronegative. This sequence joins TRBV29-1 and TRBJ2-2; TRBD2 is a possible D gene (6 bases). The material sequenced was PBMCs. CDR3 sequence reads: CSGGTANTGELFF. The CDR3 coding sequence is TGCAGCGGCGGGACGGCGAACACCGGGGAGCTGTTTTTT.